The rows below give T cell receptor beta chains drawn from one sample of a study of early T cells in non-severe SARS-CoV-2 infection. MiXCR, applied by TCRdb to the 5' RACE reads, yields one record per CDR3 protein. The repertoire has tens of thousands of distinct CDR3 sequences, less than 8.5% of them found once; the top ten carry roughly 8.5%. The sample was whole blood. The receptors were sampled from an adult who was a healthcare worker with PCR-confirmed SARS-CoV-2 infection or an uninfected control (not recorded which). Each CDR3 is given with its conserved first and last residue. A D gene is named only where the DNA matches it firmly. Clone size is given for some rows only: seen once, a few or many times, or a class if the clone is expanded.

clone_size,j_call,d_call,v_call,cdr3_nt,cdr3_aa
few,TRBJ2-3,NA,TRBV11-1,TGTGCCAGCAGCTTACCGGGGATAACAGATACGCAGTATTTT,CASSLPGITDTQYF
few,TRBJ2-3,NA,TRBV24-1,TGTGCCACCAGTGACCCAGGGCCTCTTAGCACAGATACGCAGTATTTT,CATSDPGPLSTDTQYF
many,TRBJ2-3,NA,TRBV28,TGTGCCAGCAAGGGTATCTTCACAGATACGCAGTATTTT,CASKGIFTDTQYF
many,TRBJ2-7,NA,TRBV5-1,TGCGCCAGCAGCTTGGATCCGGGACAAGGGCTCTACGAGCAGTACTTC,CASSLDPGQGLYEQYF
few,TRBJ2-7,NA,TRBV7-9,TGTGCCAGCAGCAGCACCTGGGGCAACTCCTACGAGCAGTACTTC,CASSSTWGNSYEQYF
many,TRBJ2-1,NA,TRBV21-1,TGTGCCAGCAGCAAAGTAGAGGGAATTTACAATGAGCAGTTCTTC,CASSKVEGIYNEQFF
NA,TRBJ2-5,NA,TRBV5-1,TGCGCCAGCAGCTCTACAGTGGTTGGAGAGACCCAGTACTTC,CASSSTVVGETQYF
many,TRBJ2-1,TRBD1,TRBV29-1,TGCGGTGTCGCCCAGGGGGCGTCTTACAATGAGCAGTTCTTC,CGVAQGASYNEQFF
NA,TRBJ1-1,TRBD1,TRBV12-3/TRBV12-4,TGTGCCAGCAGTACGACAGGGACGGTTCAAGCTTTCTTT,CASSTTGTVQAFF
many,TRBJ1-1,TRBD1,TRBV10-3,TGTGCCACCCGGACAGGTCGGGACACTGAAGCTTTCTTT,CATRTGRDTEAFF
few,TRBJ1-5,NA,TRBV4-2,TGTGCCAGCAGCCAGGGAGTTTATAGCAATCAGCCCCAGCATTTT,CASSQGVYSNQPQHF
few,TRBJ1-5,NA,TRBV12-3/TRBV12-4,TGTGCCAGCAGTTTAATGATGAATCAGCCCCAGCATTTT,CASSLMMNQPQHF
many,TRBJ1-1,NA,TRBV5-5,TGTGCCAGCAGCTTGGCTTGGGGCAGGAACACTGAAGCTTTCTTT,CASSLAWGRNTEAFF
many,TRBJ1-2,TRBD1,TRBV29-1,TGCAGCGCCACAAAGGGGGCAGATGTTAACTATGGCTACACCTTC,CSATKGADVNYGYTF
NA,TRBJ2-1,TRBD2,TRBV27,TGTGCCAGCAGTATTCTAGCGGGGGGCGACAATGAGCAGTTCTTC,CASSILAGGDNEQFF
many,TRBJ2-3,TRBD2,TRBV3-1,TGTGCCAGCAGCCAAGATGGGACTAGCGGGGGTGAGGTGCAGTATTTT,CASSQDGTSGGEVQYF
NA,TRBJ2-1,NA,TRBV20-1,TGCAGTGCTAGTTGGGCCGAGGACTACAATGAGCAGTTCTTC,CSASWAEDYNEQFF
many,TRBJ1-2,NA,TRBV20-1,TGCAGTGCCCTAGGGGGTGACTTTAACTATGGCTACACCTTC,CSALGGDFNYGYTF
many,TRBJ1-5,NA,TRBV7-8,TGTGCCAGCAGCTTAGTGGGGGTGGGGCGAGTAAGCAATCAGCCCCAGCATTTT,CASSLVGVGRVSNQPQHF
many,TRBJ2-3,NA,TRBV11-1,TGTGCCAGCAGCTCACCACGCGGCGGAAACACAGATACGCAGTATTTT,CASSSPRGGNTDTQYF
NA,TRBJ2-1,NA,TRBV9,TGTGCCAGCAGCCAGATCGCGGGGCCGGTTGGTGAGCAGTTCTTC,CASSQIAGPVGEQFF
NA,TRBJ2-3,TRBD2,TRBV20-1,TGCAGTGCAAACCAAGCGGGGGGACGCACAGATACGCAGTATTTT,CSANQAGGRTDTQYF
many,TRBJ1-6,TRBD1,TRBV11-2,TGTGCCAGCAGCGGACAGGGGTTTAATTCACCCCTCCACTTT,CASSGQGFNSPLHF
few,TRBJ1-1,NA,TRBV7-8,TGTGCCAGCAGCTTATCCGAGAAAGCTTTCTTT,CASSLSEKAFF
few,TRBJ2-7,NA,TRBV18,TGTGCCAGCTCACCCCAAGCCTGGGGGTTACGCGAGCAGTACTTC,CASSPQAWGLREQYF
many,TRBJ1-1,NA,TRBV20-1,TGCAGTGCTAGCTCCGCGCAGAACACTGAAGCTTTCTTT,CSASSAQNTEAFF
NA,TRBJ1-1,NA,TRBV5-6,TGTGCCAGCAGCTTCCAAATCAGGGGAACTGAAGCTTTCTTT,CASSFQIRGTEAFF
many,TRBJ1-1,TRBD1,TRBV6-5,TGTGCCAGCAGCTGGACAGGGTTTGGTGAAGCTTTCTTT,CASSWTGFGEAFF
NA,TRBJ2-7,NA,TRBV20-1,TGCAGTGCTAGGAGGTACGAGCAGTACTTC,CSARRYEQYF
NA,TRBJ2-7,NA,TRBV4-3,TGCGCCAGCAGCCATACAGGGTACGAGCAGTACTTC,CASSHTGYEQYF
many,TRBJ1-1,NA,TRBV18,TGTGCCAGCTCCCTACGACAGGAGCCCCCGCCGAACACTGAAGCTTTCTTT,CASSLRQEPPPNTEAFF
many,TRBJ2-3,NA,TRBV6-2/TRBV6-3,TGTGCCAGCAGTTACCCAGACAAGACAGATACGCAGTATTTT,CASSYPDKTDTQYF
few,TRBJ2-1,NA,TRBV10-3,TGTGCCATCACTACTGGAGGTGAGCAGTTCTTC,CAITTGGEQFF
NA,TRBJ1-5,NA,TRBV28,TGTGCCAGCAGTTTAGGGGGGAAAAGTCAGCCCCAGCATTTT,CASSLGGKSQPQHF
few,TRBJ1-5,NA,TRBV4-3,TGCGCCAGCAGCCAAGATACCGGATATCAGCCCCAGCATTTT,CASSQDTGYQPQHF
many,TRBJ2-2,NA,TRBV11-3,TGTGCCAGCAGCTTAGACAGGACCACCGGGGAGCTGTTTTTT,CASSLDRTTGELFF
many,TRBJ1-2,NA,TRBV18,TGTGCCAGCTCACGTGGACAAGTTTATGGCTACACCTTC,CASSRGQVYGYTF
NA,TRBJ2-3,NA,TRBV5-1,TGCGCCAGCAGCTTGGCCCTCCGGGGGCCCTACACAGATACGCAGTATTTT,CASSLALRGPYTDTQYF
few,TRBJ2-5,NA,TRBV12-3/TRBV12-4,TGTGCCAGCAGTCGATCCTCTTCCTGGGGTGGGGAGACCCAGTACTTC,CASSRSSSWGGETQYF